This passage covers 5 T cell receptor beta chains from one sample sequenced in a study of regulatory T cells in long-lasting Graves disease. Assembly of TCR beta libraries relied on iRepertoire HTBI primers together with Arm-PCR of CDR3 regions. TCRdb reprocessed the multiplex PCR reads with MiXCR, giving one entry per CDR3 protein. The sample consists of hundreds of thousands of distinct CDR3 sequences, more than 15% of them appearing once. Stated time point: newly diagnosed GD, antithyroid drugs for less than 3 months. TCR sequences were obtained from RNA taken from PBMCs. Here the sequenced sample was peripheral blood mononuclear cells (PBMCs), taken at new diagnosis, from a patient treated with antithyroid drugs. All receptors come from a female donor with Graves disease.

This clonotype was seen at least ten times. V is TRBV19 and J is TRBJ1-1; D perhaps matches TRBD1 (6 bases). Germline V gene data show CDR1 as LNHDA and CDR2 as SQIVND (reference sequence). The CDR3 sequence is 14 residues long. The V end lost 6 bases, the J end lost 6 bases, and 17 bases lay between the germline ends. CDR3 sequence (DNA): TGTGCCAGTAGACTAACATCAGGGGTCGCTGAAGCTTTCTTT. Translating gives CASRLTSGVAEAFF. The complete variable domain, with remaining parts taken from reference TRBV19 and TRBJ1-1, reads DGGITQSPKYLFRKEGQNVTLSCEQNLNHDAMYWYRQDPGQGLRLIYYSQIVNDFQKGDIAEGYSVSREKKESFPLTVTSAQKNPTAFYLCASRLTSGVAEAFFGQGTRLTVV.

The gene calls are TRBV28 and TRBJ2-1, with 15 nucleotides matching TRBD2. The CDR3 length is 16 residues. V dropped 6 bases and J dropped 9; count of bases not matched to a gene: 9. CDR1 is MDHEN, CDR2 SYDVKM, per germline. The CDR3 loop reads CASSTTGTSGRSEQFF. DNA of the CDR3: TGTGCCAGCAGCACGACCGGGACTAGCGGGAGGTCTGAGCAGTTCTTC.

Remarks on this clonotype: Given a far larger clone just one base away, this is likely a sequencing read error. The chain carries TRBV20-1 and TRBJ2-3, with D possibly being TRBD2 (5 bases). The CDR3 length is 15 residues. Germline loops: CDR1 DFQATT, CDR2 SNEGSKA (reference sequence). The CDR3 here is CSARMEGGSYNEQSF. CDR3 nucleotide sequence: TGCAGTGCTAGGATGGAAGGAGGTTCCTACAATGAGCAGTCCTTC.

This chain links TRBV20-1 with TRBJ2-6, with D possibly being TRBD1 (6 bases). The germline gives CDR1 DFQATT, CDR2 SNEGSKA (reference sequence). V was cut by 4 bases and J by 2 bases, with 18 bases left in between. There are 17 residues in the CDR3. CDR3 sequence reads: CSAINYRVSAGANVLTF. The CDR3, as DNA: TGCAGTGCTATAAATTACAGGGTTTCCGCTGGGGCCAACGTCCTGACTTTC.

This clonotype showed up many times. V gene TRBV5-1 combines with J gene TRBJ2-1; D is unresolved. The V end was cut by 4 bases, the J end by 10 bases, with 18 bases between. Germline V lookup: CDR1 SGHRS, CDR2 YFSETQ. The CDR3 has 14 amino acids. CDR3 bases: TGCGCCAGCAGCACGGCGCAGCTTTTGGGCGAGCAGTTCTTC. Translation gives CASSTAQLLGEQFF.